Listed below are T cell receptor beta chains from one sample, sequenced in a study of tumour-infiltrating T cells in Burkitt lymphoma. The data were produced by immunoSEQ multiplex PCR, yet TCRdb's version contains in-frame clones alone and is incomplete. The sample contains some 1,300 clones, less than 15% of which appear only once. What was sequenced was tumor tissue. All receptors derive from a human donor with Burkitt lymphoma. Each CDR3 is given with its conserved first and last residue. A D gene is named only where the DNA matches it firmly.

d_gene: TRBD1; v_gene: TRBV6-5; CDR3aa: CASSLGTGGNTEAFF
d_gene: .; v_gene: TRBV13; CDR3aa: CASSWGPAEAFF
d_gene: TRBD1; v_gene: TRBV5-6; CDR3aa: CASSLGETGGVQYF
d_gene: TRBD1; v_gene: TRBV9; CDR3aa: CASSNNPGQGAYTYGYTF
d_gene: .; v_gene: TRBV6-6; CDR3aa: CASSYEGFLHF
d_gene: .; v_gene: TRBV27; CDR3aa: CASRLTGITEAFF
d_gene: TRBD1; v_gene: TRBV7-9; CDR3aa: CASRPRTGSSYNEQFF
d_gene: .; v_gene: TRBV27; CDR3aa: CASSLSTWGQETQYF
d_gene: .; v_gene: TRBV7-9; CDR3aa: CASSLPKETQYF
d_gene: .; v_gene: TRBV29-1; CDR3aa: CSAGDRTLNGYTF
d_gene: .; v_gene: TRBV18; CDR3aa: CASSPPGYNEQFF
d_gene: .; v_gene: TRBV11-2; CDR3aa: CASSSLAGREKLFF
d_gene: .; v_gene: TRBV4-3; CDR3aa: CASSQGTPDTQYF